This T cell receptor (beta chain) appears in the sequencing data of a study of cytomegalovirus exposure and HLA in healthy donors. Per the germline V gene, CDR1 is MDHEN and CDR2 is SYDVKM. V gave up 4 bases and J gave up 5 bases, with 29 bases separating them. The CDR3 is 20 amino acids. Whole-study findings and limits: The study found most TCR sequences rare, yet found some public TCRs in many donors.

The data were produced by immunoSEQ multiplex PCR, yet TCRdb's version contains in-frame clones alone and is incomplete. The sample lists about 250,000 clones, more than 75% occurring once. About this clone itself: The antigen is undetermined.

The TCR originated in a man between 18 and 29 years old in good health and CMV-seropositive. The sequencing sample was made of PBMCs. The chain uses TRBV28 and TRBJ1-4; D might be TRBD1 (5 bases). CDR3 loop: CASSSRMRWFAGTLNEKLFF. The CDR3 coding sequence is TGTGCCAGCAGTTCGCGTATGAGATGGTTTGCGGGGACTTTAAATGAAAAACTGTTTTTT. Looking up the rest from reference TRBV28 and TRBJ1-4 gives the full variable domain: DVKVTQSSRYLVKRTGEKVFLECVQDMDHENMFWYRQDPGLGLRLIYFSYDVKMKEKGDIPEGYSVSREKKERFSLILESASTNQTSMYLCASSSRMRWFAGTLNEKLFFGSGTQLSVL.